This entry features one T cell receptor beta chain sequence. This clonotype has a count of ten or more. Its antigen has not been determined. No qualities accompany the bases; no much larger clone lies one base away. Via the germline V gene, CDR1 is SGHRS and CDR2 YFSETQ. V sheds 0 bases and J sheds 0 bases, leaving 7 bases between their ends. The CDR3 runs 15 amino acids, cysteine and phenylalanine included. The DNA shown is the 45-base CDR3, in frame from base 1. The sample was run on an Illumina HiSeq 2500. TCR beta libraries were prepared by quantitative 5'-RACE with molecular barcodes. As for how the authors treated the data: To identify disease-linked TCR variants, a new computational method was used, one built on a probabilistic model of VDJ rearrangement. TCRdb trimmed the raw reads at Q25, called clones with MiXCR and kept productive beta chains. Merged by CDR3 protein, the rows form single entries marked with the most common genes and DNA. TCRdb's processing, not the authors' own work, is the source of the V and J calls. For this sample the table gives 150,000 to 200,000 distinct CDR3 sequences, of which 15% to 20% were detected only once. The ten largest clones represent 3.5% to 5% of the sample.

This sample is drawn from a study of CD8 T cells in ankylosing spondylitis (dated by TCRdb to about 2017). Concerning the study at large: To find TCR variants linked to disease, the study profiled T cell receptor beta repertoires in ankylosing spondylitis patients and healthy donors. The full study cohort comprised around 25 ankylosing spondylitis patients and approximately 100 healthy donors. Samples of peripheral blood were taken, and for ankylosing spondylitis patients, synovial fluid was collected as well.

Here is what the overall study found, with its caveats: Some of the motif variants had been reported before in the synovial fluid and blood of reactive arthritis patients, a finding that suggests common disease-initiation mechanisms. A TCR beta motif of 8 or 9 highly homologous amino acid variants appeared characteristic of blood from ankylosing spondylitis patients. A CD8+ phenotype was shown by the disease-linked clones, which were found at relatively low frequencies in peripheral blood. Significant enrichment of the disease-linked clones was reported in matched synovial fluid samples from ankylosing spondylitis patients.

Recombination linked TRBV5-1 to TRBJ2-1; the D gene lacks a confident call. This sequence was found in a male donor aged 5-30 years with ankylosing spondylitis or in good health (not recorded which). Donor details come from another sample of the same person, matched by shared clones. The sequenced sample consisted of blood, either unsorted or a sorted T cell fraction (not recorded which). The CDR3 amino acid sequence is: CASSLVPNSYNEQFF. The DNA is TGCGCCAGCAGCTTGGTACCGAACTCCTACAATGAGCAGTTCTTC.